These 2 T cell receptor beta chains were all obtained from the same sample, sequenced in a study of shared clonotypes between healthy human individuals. Profiled with immunoSEQ multiplex PCR; TCRdb holds only in-frame clones, not every one. The data contain under 1,100,000 clones, around 75% of them singletons. Sequencing was carried out using memory CD4+ T cells sorted from blood. Noted subset: CD45RA-negative fraction. Receptors were obtained from a man aged 18 to 29 in good health.

The J gene is TRBJ2-1, the V gene TRBV4-1; 7 positions match TRBD1. The CDR3 runs to 17 residues. Germline CDR1 and CDR2: MGHRA and YSYEKL. V lost 0 bases, J lost 1 base, and 6 bases stayed unmatched. The CDR3 DNA sequence: TGCGCCAGCAGCCAAGACGAAGGGGGCTTTTCCTACAATGAGCAGTTCTTC. Protein product: CASSQDEGGFSYNEQFF.

The chain links TRBV30 to TRBJ2-3; 8 bases match TRBD2. From germline, CDR1 is GTSNPN and CDR2 SVGIG (reference sequence). Trimming removed 3 bases from V and 3 bases from J; junction bases left unmatched: 8. This CDR3 comprises 15 residues. The CDR3 here is CAWRRTSWETDTQYF. CDR3 bases: TGTGCCTGGAGACGGACTAGCTGGGAGACAGATACGCAGTATTTT.